The T cell receptor beta chain described here comes from a study of blood T cell repertoires in COVID-19. As for the study in general: T cells, B-cell-depleted T cells, or PBMCs provided the cDNA or gDNA that served as material.

The cohort comprised adults aged about 18 to 89 years residing in 24 US areas. Categorization into cohorts depended on clinical history that participants reported. Germline V gene sequence: CDR1 SGDLS, CDR2 YYNGEE. CDR3 length equals 14 residues. Between the trimmed V and J ends, which lost 5 bases and 5 bases, there was a span of 14 bases. Original handling: Nucleated cell counts were estimated from reference gene primer amplification. TCRdb's table, derived via immunoSEQ multiplex PCR, lists solely in-frame clones and lacks some. The V and J calls and clone size come from that table; D and trimming were worked out from the DNA. This sample has roughly 300,000 clones, with around 90% found just once.

J is TRBJ2-1 and V is TRBV9; D possibly corresponds to TRBD2 (7 bases). This TCR was recovered from a woman in her 30s who had recovered from COVID-19. The sequenced sample consisted of PBMCs or T cells enriched from blood (not recorded which). The CDR3 nucleotides are TGTGCCAGCAGGGGAGGGGGTCGGGACAATGAGCAGTTCTTC. This encodes CASRGGGRDNEQFF.